This T cell receptor (beta chain) was identified in a study of blood T cells in healthy people across ages. The study, taken as a whole, reports: Long-lived donors had more naive CD4+ cells and higher diversity than aged donors.

This clonotype was recorded a few times. Its antigen is not known. Per sample, at least 6 micrograms of total RNA were extracted. The CDR3 loop spans 15 amino acids. V dropped 5 bases and J dropped 5; count of bases not matched to a gene: 10. PCR was performed a second time for about 7 to 11 cycles using a sample-barcoded 5' primer and a J-beta primer mix. TCRdb ran MiXCR on the 5' RACE reads and lists one entry per CDR3 protein. Among about 760,000 distinct CDR3 sequences listed, approximately 25% were seen once. This sample also belongs to another study, concerning T cells of mothers and their children. That work contributes: In each mother, TCR beta CDR3 reads exceeded 10 million; in each child, they numbered some 2.8 million.

This receptor was obtained from a boy younger than 18 in good health. Sequenced input: blood. The chain carries TRBV12-3 or TRBV12-4 and TRBJ2-5, with 8 bases aligning to TRBD1. Written as DNA, the CDR3 is TGTGCCAGCAGTCCGGACAGGGCTTTATCGGAGACCCAGTACTTC. Encoded protein: CASSPDRALSETQYF.